This T cell receptor beta chain derives from a study of cytomegalovirus exposure and HLA in healthy donors. Overall study context: Clustering assigned 81% of the roughly 400 genotyped donors to the Caucasian-associated ancestry cluster. Broader study findings: The study designated 150 to 200 TCR beta chains cytomegalovirus-associated. Analyses of presence/absence relied on an assumption of roughly uniform sequencing depth across donors.

Note on this clone: Its antigen is unidentified.

Primers included in the PCR were 60 Vbeta and 13 Jbeta primers. Assay used: immunoSEQ multiplex PCR; TCRdb lists only in-frame clones, some missing. The sample lists more than 110,000 clones, 65% to 80% seen once, with approximately 8.8% in the top ten. This CDR3 spans 15 amino acids. J was trimmed by 2 bases and V by 5 bases; bases with no gene match: 4. Germline values: CDR1 MDHEN, CDR2 SYDVKM. The clonotype originates from a woman aged 45-60 years in good health and CMV-seropositive. The sample was PBMCs. The chain links TRBV28 to TRBJ1-5; TRBD1 matches at 9 bases. CDR3 protein: CASSIRQGGNQPQHF. The DNA for the CDR3 is TGTGCCAGCAGTATCCGACAGGGGGGCAATCAGCCCCAGCATTTT.